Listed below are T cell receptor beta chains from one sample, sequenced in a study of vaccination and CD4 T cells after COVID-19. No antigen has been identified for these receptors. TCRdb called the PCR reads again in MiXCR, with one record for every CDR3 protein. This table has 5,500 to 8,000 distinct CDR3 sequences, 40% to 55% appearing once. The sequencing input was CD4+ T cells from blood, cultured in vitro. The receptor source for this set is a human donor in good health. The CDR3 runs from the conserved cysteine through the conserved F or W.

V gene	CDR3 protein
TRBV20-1	CSAAHTYNEQFF
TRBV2	CASSGTGLSNQPQHF
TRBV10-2	CATRQGAGTEAFF
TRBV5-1	CASSPVGRAINEQYF
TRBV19	CASSPLPGQGVFTSNQPQHF
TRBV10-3	CAISLDRADYGYTF
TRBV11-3	CASSSDPFDTQYF
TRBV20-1	CGQWVRDTQYF
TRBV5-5	CASSSTGYYGYTF
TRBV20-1	CSARGQGPPHFDMNTEAFF
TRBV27	CASSYDGGPSGANVLTF
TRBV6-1	CASAEMGVGVSGNTIYF
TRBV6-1	CASSPPRNLGAQPQHF
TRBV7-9	CASSLEGRGNEQFF
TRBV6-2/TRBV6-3	CASSSSGTGSPEQYF
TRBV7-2	CASSSVTGVNEQFF
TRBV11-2	CASSLDSSNTQYF
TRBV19	CAARGASSYNSPLHF
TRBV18	CASSPDLGHYGYTF
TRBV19	CASSPPGHRNQPQHF
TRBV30	CASRGQGNSPLHF
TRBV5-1	CASSKDTLGTEAFF
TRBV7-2	CASSLAWGNQETQYF
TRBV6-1	CASSDRWAKNIQYF
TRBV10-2	CASSERQGSYNSPLHF
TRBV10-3	CAISESGGRTDTQYF
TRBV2	CASSGGSGYTF